This T cell receptor (beta chain) comes out of a study of CD8 T cells in ankylosing spondylitis. General study results and limits: Made up of under 10 highly homologous variants, a TCR beta motif appeared characteristic of ankylosing spondylitis blood. There was reportedly significant enrichment of clones that were disease-linked in matched ankylosing spondylitis synovial fluid.

Making the TCR beta libraries involved quantitative 5'-RACE with molecular barcodes. Via MiXCR, TCRdb re-called the 5' RACE reads, giving one row per CDR3 protein. The data show more than 150,000 distinct CDR3 sequences, 9.5% to 15% seen once. This clonotype has at least ten counts. Its antigen is not known. The germline V gene has CDR1 SGHRS and CDR2 YFSETQ. V gave up 0 bases and J gave up 0 bases, with 9 bases separating them. The CDR3 extends over 15 amino acids. The V gene is TRBV5-1, the J gene TRBJ1-1; tentatively, D is TRBD1 (5 bases). Sequences were obtained from blood, either unsorted or a sorted T cell fraction (not recorded which). The receptor was isolated from a male donor with ankylosing spondylitis or in good health (not recorded which). CDR3 protein: CASSLVQGMNTEAFF. In DNA form, the CDR3 reads TGCGCCAGCAGCTTGGTCCAGGGAATGAACACTGAAGCTTTCTTT.